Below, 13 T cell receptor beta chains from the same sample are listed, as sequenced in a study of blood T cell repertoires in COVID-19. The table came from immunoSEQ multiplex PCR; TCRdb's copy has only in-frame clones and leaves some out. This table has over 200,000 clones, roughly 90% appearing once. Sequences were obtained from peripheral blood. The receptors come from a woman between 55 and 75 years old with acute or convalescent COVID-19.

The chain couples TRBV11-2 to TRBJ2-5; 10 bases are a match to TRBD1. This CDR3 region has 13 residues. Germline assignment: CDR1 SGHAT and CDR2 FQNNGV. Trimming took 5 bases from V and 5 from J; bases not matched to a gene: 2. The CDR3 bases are TGTGCCAGCAGCGTGGACAGGGGGGAGACCCAGTACTTC. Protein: CASSVDRGETQYF.

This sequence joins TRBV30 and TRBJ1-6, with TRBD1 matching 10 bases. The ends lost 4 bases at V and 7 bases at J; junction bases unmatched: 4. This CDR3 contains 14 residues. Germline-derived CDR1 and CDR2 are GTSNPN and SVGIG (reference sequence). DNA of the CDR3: TGTGCCTGGAATTGGGGACAGGGGAATTCACCCCTCCACTTT. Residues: CAWNWGQGNSPLHF. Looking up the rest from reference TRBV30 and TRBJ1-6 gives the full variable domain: SQTIHQWPATLVQPVGSPLSLECTVEGTSNPNLYWYRQAAGRGLQLLFYSVGIGQISSEVPQNLSASRPQDRQFILSSKKLLLSDSGFYLCAWNWGQGNSPLHFGNGTRLTVT.

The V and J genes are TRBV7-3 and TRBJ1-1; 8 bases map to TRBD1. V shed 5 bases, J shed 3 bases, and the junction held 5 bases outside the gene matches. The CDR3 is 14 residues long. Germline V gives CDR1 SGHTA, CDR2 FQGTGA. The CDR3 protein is CASSEGQGHTEAFF. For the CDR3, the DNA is TGTGCCAGCAGCGAAGGACAGGGCCACACTGAAGCTTTCTTT. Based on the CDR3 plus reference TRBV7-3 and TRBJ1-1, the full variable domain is GAGVSQTPSNKVTEKGKYVELRCDPISGHTALYWYRQSLGQGPEFLIYFQGTGAADDSGLPNDRFFAVRPEGSVSTLKIQRTERGDSAVYLCASSEGQGHTEAFFGQGTRLTVV.

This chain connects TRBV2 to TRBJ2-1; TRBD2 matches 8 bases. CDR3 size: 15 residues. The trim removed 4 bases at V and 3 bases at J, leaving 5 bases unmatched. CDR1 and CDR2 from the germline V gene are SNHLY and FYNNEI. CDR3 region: CASSARGGDYNEQFF. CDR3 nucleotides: TGTGCCAGCAGTGCCCGGGGGGGCGACTACAATGAGCAGTTCTTC.

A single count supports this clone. CDR3 nucleotide sequence: TGTGCCAGCAGTTACGGACACTCCACTGAAGCTTTCTTT. Translation: CASSYGHSTEAFF. J is TRBJ1-1 and V is TRBV6-2 or TRBV6-3; possible D gene TRBD1, 5 bases. Trimming removed 2 bases from V and 4 bases from J, with 8 bases in between. Germline CDR1 reads MNHEY; CDR2 reads SVGEGT. The CDR3 has 13 amino acids.

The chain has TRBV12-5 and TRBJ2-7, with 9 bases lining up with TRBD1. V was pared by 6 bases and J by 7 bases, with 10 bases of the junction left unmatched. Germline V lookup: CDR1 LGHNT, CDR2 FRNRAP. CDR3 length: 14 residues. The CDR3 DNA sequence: TGTGCTAGTGGCCCGGGACAGGGAAGTAATGAGCAGTACTTC. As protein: CASGPGQGSNEQYF.

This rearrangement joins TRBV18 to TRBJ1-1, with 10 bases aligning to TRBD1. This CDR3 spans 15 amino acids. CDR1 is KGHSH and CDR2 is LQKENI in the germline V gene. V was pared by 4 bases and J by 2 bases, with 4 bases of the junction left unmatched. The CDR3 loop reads CASSLGTGANTEAFF. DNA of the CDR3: TGTGCCAGCTCACTAGGGACAGGGGCTAACACTGAAGCTTTCTTT.

The CDR3 loop is CASSPGPLAGGTLRRYQETQYF. CDR3 bases: TGCGCCAGCAGCCCAGGCCCTTTAGCGGGAGGGACCCTGCGTCGGTACCAAGAGACCCAGTACTTC. The J gene is TRBJ2-5, the V gene TRBV4-1; TRBD2 aligns across 11 bases. The V and J ends lost 4 bases and 0 bases, in that order; junction bases with no gene match: 22. Per the germline V gene, CDR1 is MGHRA and CDR2 is YSYEKL. CDR3 length equals 22 residues.

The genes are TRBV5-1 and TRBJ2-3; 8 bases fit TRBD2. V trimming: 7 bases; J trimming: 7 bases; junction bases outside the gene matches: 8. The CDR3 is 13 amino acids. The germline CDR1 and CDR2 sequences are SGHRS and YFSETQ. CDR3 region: CASLGGALNTQYF. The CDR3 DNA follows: TGCGCCAGCCTCGGGGGGGCCTTAAATACGCAGTATTTT. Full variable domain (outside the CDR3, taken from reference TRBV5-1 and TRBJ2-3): KAGVTQTPRYLIKTRGQQVTLSCSPISGHRSVSWYQQTPGQGLQFLFEYFSETQRNKGNFPGRFSGRQFSNSRSEMNVSTLELGDSALYLCASLGGALNTQYFGPGTRLTVL.

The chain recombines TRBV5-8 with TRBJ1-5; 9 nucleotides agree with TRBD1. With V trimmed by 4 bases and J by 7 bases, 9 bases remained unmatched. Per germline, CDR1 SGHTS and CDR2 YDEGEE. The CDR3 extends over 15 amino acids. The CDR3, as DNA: TGTGCCAGCAGCAATCTACAGGGGGCTACCCAGCCCCAGCATTTT. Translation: CASSNLQGATQPQHF.

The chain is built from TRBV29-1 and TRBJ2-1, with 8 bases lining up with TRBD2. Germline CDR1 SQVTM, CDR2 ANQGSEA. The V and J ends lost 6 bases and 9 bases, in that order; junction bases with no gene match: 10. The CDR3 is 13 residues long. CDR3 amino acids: CSVRRGGGSEQFF. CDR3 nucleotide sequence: TGCAGCGTCCGAAGGGGCGGGGGGTCTGAGCAGTTCTTC.

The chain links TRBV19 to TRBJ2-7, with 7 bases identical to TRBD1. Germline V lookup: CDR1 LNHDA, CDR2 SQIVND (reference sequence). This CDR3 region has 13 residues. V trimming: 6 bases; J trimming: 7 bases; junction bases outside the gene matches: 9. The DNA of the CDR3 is TGTGCCAGTAGATTGACAGGGACGGGGGAGCAGTACTTC. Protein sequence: CASRLTGTGEQYF.

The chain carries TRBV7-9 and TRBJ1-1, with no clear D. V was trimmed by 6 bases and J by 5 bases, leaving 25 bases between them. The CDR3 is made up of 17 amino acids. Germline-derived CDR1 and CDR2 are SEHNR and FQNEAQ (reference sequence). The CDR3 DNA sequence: TGTGCCAGCAGACCCAAGATCCAACTTAGAGGCCGGACTGAAGCTTTCTTT. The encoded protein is CASRPKIQLRGRTEAFF.